This T cell receptor beta chain was captured in a study of cytomegalovirus exposure and HLA in healthy donors. Study information: Around 76% of 398 genotyped donors fell in the Caucasian-associated ancestry cluster. Regarding the study as a whole: Associated with HLA alleles at 0.05 false discovery rate in a later analysis were approximately 17,000 TCR beta sequences. Several of the most significant clusters appeared, in a later analysis, to be linked to common viral pathogens.

PCR amplification relied on 60 Vbeta primers (plus 13 Jbeta primers). Measured with immunoSEQ multiplex PCR; TCRdb has only the in-frame clones, and not every one. Of about 120,000 clones listed, roughly 80% are singletons. The CDR3 runs 16 residues. Germline V gene sequence: CDR1 SEHNR, CDR2 FQNEAQ (reference sequence). The V end lost 1 base, the J end lost 4 bases, and 16 bases lay between the germline ends. With regard to this clone: The antigen remains unidentified. Because the CDR3 is missing its conserved closing phenylalanine or tryptophan, this is likely a read error.

Sequenced sample: PBMCs. The receptor comes from a middle-aged woman in good health and CMV-seronegative. This chain links TRBV7-9 with TRBJ1-2, with a weak D call TRBD1 (6 bases). CDR3 DNA: TGTGCCAGCAGCTTAGAGGCAGGGGCAGGTCCCTATGGCTACACCCTC. Translating gives CASSLEAGAGPYGYTL.